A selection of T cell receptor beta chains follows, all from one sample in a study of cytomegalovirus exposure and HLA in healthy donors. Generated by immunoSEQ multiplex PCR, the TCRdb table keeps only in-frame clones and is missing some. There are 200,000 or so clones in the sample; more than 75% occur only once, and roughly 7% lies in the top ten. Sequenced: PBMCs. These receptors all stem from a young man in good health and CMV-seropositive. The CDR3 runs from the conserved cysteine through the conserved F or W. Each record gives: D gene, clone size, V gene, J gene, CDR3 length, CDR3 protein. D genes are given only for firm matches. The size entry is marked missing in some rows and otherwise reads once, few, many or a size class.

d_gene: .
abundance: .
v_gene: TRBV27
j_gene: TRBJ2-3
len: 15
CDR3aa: CASSPRARGTDTQYF

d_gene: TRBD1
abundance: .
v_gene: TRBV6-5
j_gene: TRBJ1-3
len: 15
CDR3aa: CASSYSGTVGNTIYF

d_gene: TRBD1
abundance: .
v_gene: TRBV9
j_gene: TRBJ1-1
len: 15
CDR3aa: CASSVLNTGVTEAFF

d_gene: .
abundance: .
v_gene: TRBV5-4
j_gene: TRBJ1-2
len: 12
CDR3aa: CASSLGMEGYTF

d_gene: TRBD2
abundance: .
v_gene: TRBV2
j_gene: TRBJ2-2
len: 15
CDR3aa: CASRIASGTTGELFF

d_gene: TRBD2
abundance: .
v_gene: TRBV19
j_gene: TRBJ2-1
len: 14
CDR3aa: CASKVLAGVHEQFF

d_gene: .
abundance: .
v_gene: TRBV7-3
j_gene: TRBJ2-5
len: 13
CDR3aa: CASSADRQETQYF

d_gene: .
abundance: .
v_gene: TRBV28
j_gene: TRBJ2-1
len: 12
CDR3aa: CASSGPYNEQFF

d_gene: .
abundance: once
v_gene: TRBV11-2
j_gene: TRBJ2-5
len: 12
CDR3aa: CASSFPKETQYF

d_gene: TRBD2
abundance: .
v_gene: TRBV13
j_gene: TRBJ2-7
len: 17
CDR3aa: CASSLGRPGGSVYEQYF

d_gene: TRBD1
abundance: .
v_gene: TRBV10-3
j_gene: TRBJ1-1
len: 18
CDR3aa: CAISESIPTGDRNTEAFF

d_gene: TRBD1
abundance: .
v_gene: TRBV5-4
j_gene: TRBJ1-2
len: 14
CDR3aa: CASSWGDRNYGYTF

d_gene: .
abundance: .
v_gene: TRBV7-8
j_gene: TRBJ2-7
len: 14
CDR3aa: CASSLVPETYEQYF

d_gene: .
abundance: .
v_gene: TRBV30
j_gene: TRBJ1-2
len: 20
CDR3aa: CAWSAGLSTVLKIENYGYTF

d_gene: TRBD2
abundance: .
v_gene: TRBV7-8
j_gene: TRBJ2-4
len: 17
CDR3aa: CASSSTGLAGGKNIQYF

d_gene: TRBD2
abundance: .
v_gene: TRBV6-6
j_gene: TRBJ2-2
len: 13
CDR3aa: CASSGTNTGELFF

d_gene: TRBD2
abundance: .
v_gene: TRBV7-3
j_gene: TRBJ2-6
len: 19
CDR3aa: CASSPKGTSGISGANVLTF

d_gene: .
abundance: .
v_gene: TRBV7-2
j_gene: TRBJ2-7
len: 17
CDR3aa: CASSPPRRPSLSYEQYF

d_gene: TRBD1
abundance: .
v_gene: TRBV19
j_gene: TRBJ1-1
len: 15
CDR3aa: CASSPQGAGITEAFF

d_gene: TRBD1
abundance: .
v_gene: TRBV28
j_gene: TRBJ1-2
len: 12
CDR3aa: CASQGANYGYTF

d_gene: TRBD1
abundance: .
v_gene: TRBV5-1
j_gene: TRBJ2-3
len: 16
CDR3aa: CASSLWTGPSTDTQYF

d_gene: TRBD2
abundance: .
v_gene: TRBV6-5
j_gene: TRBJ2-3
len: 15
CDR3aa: CASSSGLAGADTQYF

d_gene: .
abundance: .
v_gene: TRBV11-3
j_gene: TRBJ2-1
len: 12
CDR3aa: CASSLRSNEQFF

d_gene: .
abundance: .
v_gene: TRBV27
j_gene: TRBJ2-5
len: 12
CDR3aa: CASRGGEETQYF

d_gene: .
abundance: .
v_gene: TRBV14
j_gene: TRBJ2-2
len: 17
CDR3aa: CASSQVRGLAFTGELFF

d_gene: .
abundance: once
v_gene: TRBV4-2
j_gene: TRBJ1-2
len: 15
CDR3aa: CASSQDYQGLLGYTF

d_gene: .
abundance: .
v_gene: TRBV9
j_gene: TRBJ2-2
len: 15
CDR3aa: CASSIRTGNTGELFF